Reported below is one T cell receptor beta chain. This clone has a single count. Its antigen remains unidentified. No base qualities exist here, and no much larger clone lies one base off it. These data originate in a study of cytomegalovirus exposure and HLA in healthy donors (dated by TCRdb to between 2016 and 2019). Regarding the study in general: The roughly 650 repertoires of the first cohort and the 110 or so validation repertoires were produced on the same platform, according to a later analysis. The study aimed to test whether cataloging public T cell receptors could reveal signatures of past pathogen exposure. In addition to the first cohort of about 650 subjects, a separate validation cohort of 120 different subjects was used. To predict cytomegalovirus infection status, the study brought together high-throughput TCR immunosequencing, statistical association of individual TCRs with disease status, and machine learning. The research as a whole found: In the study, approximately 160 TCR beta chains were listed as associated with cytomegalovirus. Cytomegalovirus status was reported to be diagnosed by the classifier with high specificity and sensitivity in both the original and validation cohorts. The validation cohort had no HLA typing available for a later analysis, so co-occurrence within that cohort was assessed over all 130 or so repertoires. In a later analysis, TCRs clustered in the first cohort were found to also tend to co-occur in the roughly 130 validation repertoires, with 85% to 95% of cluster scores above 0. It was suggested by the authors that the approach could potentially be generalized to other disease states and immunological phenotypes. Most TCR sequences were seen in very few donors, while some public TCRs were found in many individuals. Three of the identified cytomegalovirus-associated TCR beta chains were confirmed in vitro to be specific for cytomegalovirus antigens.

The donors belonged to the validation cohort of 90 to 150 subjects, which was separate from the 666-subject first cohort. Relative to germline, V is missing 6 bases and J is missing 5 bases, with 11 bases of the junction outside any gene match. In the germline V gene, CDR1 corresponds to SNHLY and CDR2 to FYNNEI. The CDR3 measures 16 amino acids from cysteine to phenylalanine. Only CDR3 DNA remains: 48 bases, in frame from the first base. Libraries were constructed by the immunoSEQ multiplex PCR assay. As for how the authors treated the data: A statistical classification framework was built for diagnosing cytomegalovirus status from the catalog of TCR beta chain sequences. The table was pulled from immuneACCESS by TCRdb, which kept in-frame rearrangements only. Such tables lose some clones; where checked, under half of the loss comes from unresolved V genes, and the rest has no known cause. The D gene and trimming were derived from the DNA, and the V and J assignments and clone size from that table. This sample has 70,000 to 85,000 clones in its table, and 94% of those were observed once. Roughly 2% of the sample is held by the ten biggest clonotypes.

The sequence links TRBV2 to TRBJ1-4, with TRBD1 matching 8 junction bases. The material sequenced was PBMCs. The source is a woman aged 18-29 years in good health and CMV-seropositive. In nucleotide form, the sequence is TGTGCCAGCAGGGCGTGGGAACAGGGGGGGAATGAAAAACTGTTTTTT. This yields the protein CASRAWEQGGNEKLFF.